One and the same sample provided the 18 T cell receptor beta chains below, sequenced in a study of T cell repertoires in cytomegalovirus infection. TCRdb re-analysed the reads in MiXCR, keeping a single row per CDR3 protein. This table holds 200,000 to 250,000 distinct CDR3 sequences, over 20% found once. Material: CD8+ T cells from PBMCs. These receptors came from a human donor in good health (CMV status not recorded). Some clones in this sample may be carry-over from other donors' samples.

This clonotype was counted at least ten times. This rearrangement joins TRBV7-3 to TRBJ1-2; 8 bases align to TRBD1. The CDR3 extends over 15 amino acids. In germline, CDR1 is SGHTA, CDR2 FQGTGA. V gave up 4 bases and J gave up 10 bases; unmatched junction bases: 14. CDR3 region: CASSSGTGLPWDYTF. CDR3 sequence (DNA): TGTGCCAGCAGCTCCGGGACAGGCCTTCCGTGGGACTACACCTTC.

This clonotype was picked up many times. V usage is TRBV11-1 and J usage is TRBJ2-7; TRBD1 matches at 8 bases. Unmatched junction bases numbered 11, after V lost 0 bases and J lost 4 bases. This CDR3 is 17 amino acids long. Per the germline V gene, CDR1 is SGHAT and CDR2 is FQDESV (reference sequence). The CDR3 coding sequence is TGTGCCAGCAGCTTAGCGACCCTAGGATGGACAGGGTACGAGCAGTACTTC. This codes for CASSLATLGWTGYEQYF. The full variable domain, with the rest looked up from reference TRBV11-1 and TRBJ2-7, is EAEVAQSPRYKITEKSQAVAFWCDPISGHATLYWYRQILGQGPELLVQFQDESVVDDSQLPKDRFSAERLKGVDSTLKIQPAELGDSAMYLCASSLATLGWTGYEQYFGPGTRLTVT.

This clonotype was seen more than once but under ten times. This rearrangement joins TRBV12-3 or TRBV12-4 to TRBJ2-1; 8 nucleotides match TRBD2. V trimming: 6 bases; J trimming: 3 bases; junction bases outside the gene matches: 7. The CDR3 has 15 residues. CDR3: CASSPRGGGYNEQFF. As DNA, the CDR3 is TGTGCCAGCAGCCCACGGGGGGGGGGCTACAATGAGCAGTTCTTC.

The gene calls are TRBV2 and TRBJ2-4; D call uncertain. The germline V gene has CDR1 SNHLY and CDR2 FYNNEI. This CDR3 comprises 15 residues. Trimming shortened V by 7 bases and J by 0 bases, and 13 bases separated the two germline ends. The CDR3 spells CASNDGIEAKNIQYF. The CDR3 bases are TGTGCCAGCAACGACGGAATCGAAGCCAAAAACATTCAGTACTTC.

The genes are TRBV9 and TRBJ2-7, with D possibly matching TRBD1 (5 bases). The germline gives CDR1 SGDLS, CDR2 YYNGEE. Trimming took off 0 bases at V and 7 bases at J, with 14 bases between the two ends. This CDR3 has 14 residues. CDR3 in DNA: TGTGCCAGCAGCGTAGCAGGGATTTCTGGTGAGCAGTACTTC. As protein: CASSVAGISGEQYF.

The rearrangement links TRBV20-1 to TRBJ2-7; a possible D gene is TRBD1 (5 bases). The CDR3 is 14 residues long. Deletions cut 3 bases from V and 2 bases from J, with 14 bases between. CDR1 and CDR2 (germline): DFQATT, SNEGSKA (reference sequence). The CDR3 DNA reads as TGCAGTGCTAGGAGGACACCACTCACCTACGAGCAGTACTTC. This codes for CSARRTPLTYEQYF.

This clonotype was counted between two and nine times. The rearrangement links TRBV7-9 to TRBJ1-1; D unresolved. With 4 bases removed from V and 6 bases from J, the gap between germline ends came to 18 bases. This CDR3 has 15 residues. CDR1 SEHNR and CDR2 FQNEAQ come from the germline V gene (reference sequence). The DNA of the CDR3 is TGTGCCAGCAGCTACCTGGACGGAGTTAAATCTGAAGCTTTCTTT. This codes for CASSYLDGVKSEAFF.

The V gene is TRBV3-1, the J gene TRBJ2-3; possibly TRBD1 for D (5 bases). Trimming pared 1 base from V and 0 bases from J, leaving 8 bases between. The CDR3 runs to 15 residues. Germline V gives CDR1 LGHDT, CDR2 YNNKEL (reference sequence). The CDR3 sequence is CASSQGTTSTDTQYF. In DNA, the CDR3 is TGTGCCAGCAGCCAAGGGACAACTAGCACAGATACGCAGTATTTT.

The rearrangement joins TRBV2 to TRBJ2-7; TRBD1 or TRBD2 may be the D gene (6 bases each). Germline loops: CDR1 SNHLY, CDR2 FYNNEI. V lost 8 bases to trimming and J lost 4 bases, with 18 bases between them. The CDR3 extends over 14 amino acids. The CDR3 region has the DNA TGTGCCAGCGCACGTCCGGGGGCTCCGTACGAGCAGTACTTC. It translates to CASARPGAPYEQYF. The full variable domain, completed using reference TRBV2 and TRBJ2-7, is EPEVTQTPSHQVTQMGQEVILRCVPISNHLYFYWYRQILGQKVEFLVSFYNNEISEKSEIFDDQFSVERPDGSNFTLKIRSTKLEDSAMYFCASARPGAPYEQYFGPGTRLTVT.

This clonotype was detected ten times or more. This chain links TRBV6-6 with TRBJ1-5, with a tentative D call TRBD1 (6 bases). Trimming shortened V by 6 bases and J by 5 bases, and 17 bases separated the two germline ends. The CDR3 extends over 15 amino acids. CDR1 MNHNY and CDR2 SVGAGI come from the germline V gene (reference sequence). This CDR3 is CASSPMGRTDQPQHF. The CDR3, as DNA: TGTGCCAGCAGCCCTATGGGACGGACAGATCAGCCCCAGCATTTT.

This chain uses TRBV29-1 with TRBJ1-2; D remains unclear. The V gene lost 4 bases and the J gene lost 8 bases, with 14 bases spanning the gap. The germline V gene has CDR1 SQVTM and CDR2 ANQGSEA. The CDR3 consists of 12 residues. The CDR3 protein is CSVVPGPEGYTF. The DNA for the CDR3 is TGCAGCGTTGTGCCAGGCCCAGAGGGCTACACCTTC.

In this sample, this clonotype turned up a few times. This chain links TRBV12-3 or TRBV12-4 with TRBJ1-5, with no clear D. CDR3 length: 13 amino acids. V lost 7 bases and J lost 7, with 14 bases in between. CDR3 residues: CASTLTPGQPQHF. The CDR3 nucleotides are TGTGCCAGCACCCTCACCCCGGGGCAGCCCCAGCATTTT.

This clonotype was seen at least ten times. The chain has TRBV4-1 and TRBJ2-7; possibly TRBD2 for D (5 bases). V lost 0 bases and J lost 2, with 11 bases in between. Germline V gene sequence: CDR1 MGHRA, CDR2 YSYEKL. The CDR3 is made up of 15 amino acids. CDR3 in DNA: TGCGCCAGCAGCCAAGATTTCCCACTAGCCTACGAGCAGTACTTC. Amino acid sequence: CASSQDFPLAYEQYF.

The J gene is TRBJ2-2, the V gene TRBV5-6; D is unclear. The germline CDR1 and CDR2 sequences are SGHDT and YYEEEE. The CDR3 contains 12 residues. Deletions cut 7 bases from V and 5 bases from J, with 9 bases between. The CDR3 DNA is TGTGCCAGCCAAGCTGGGACCGGGGAGCTGTTTTTT. As protein: CASQAGTGELFF.

The V call is TRBV7-9, the J call TRBJ2-5, with 14 positions matching TRBD2. This CDR3 is 16 amino acids long. The V segment lost 6 bases and the J segment 5 bases; nucleotides outside the gene matches: 8. Germline CDR1 and CDR2: SEHNR and FQNEAQ (reference sequence). CDR3 region: CASRIGGLAGEETQYF. The CDR3 region has the DNA TGTGCCAGCAGGATTGGGGGACTAGCGGGGGAGGAGACCCAGTACTTC.

This clonotype was found a few times. This sequence joins TRBV2 and TRBJ2-3; no clear D. Trimming pared 3 bases from V and 0 bases from J, leaving 10 bases between. The V gene's germline CDR1 is SNHLY and CDR2 FYNNEI. This CDR3 contains 15 residues. CDR3 loop: CASSDPRTSTDTQYF. CDR3 DNA sequence: TGTGCCAGCAGTGACCCTCGTACTAGCACAGATACGCAGTATTTT.

This clonotype came up many times. V usage is TRBV24-1 and J usage is TRBJ2-1; 7 bases agree with TRBD2. Germline CDR1 KGHDR, CDR2 SFDVKD. The CDR3 covers 11 residues. The ends lost 4 bases at V and 13 bases at J; junction bases unmatched: 3. The CDR3 is CATSEGGIQFF. Here the CDR3 DNA reads TGTGCCACCAGTGAGGGGGGGATCCAGTTCTTC.

The sample holds a few counts of this clonotype. The V call is TRBV28, the J call TRBJ1-1; D call uncertain. CDR1 and CDR2 (germline): MDHEN, SYDVKM. V was pared by 5 bases and J by 4 bases, with 17 bases between. This CDR3 region has 15 residues. CDR3 sequence (DNA): TGTGCCAGCAGTCCAACCCCACTCGGTCCCACTGAAGCTTTCTTT. Its translation is CASSPTPLGPTEAFF.